This TCR beta chain was captured in a study of cytomegalovirus exposure and HLA in healthy donors. Findings and caveats of the study: Reports indicated that the classifier achieved high specificity and sensitivity in diagnosing cytomegalovirus status. Productive rates of about 90% or about 30% were seen for most TCR beta V segments in an earlier analysis. In vitro confirmation showed a few CMV-associated chains to be CMV antigen specific. A later analysis found TCR association rates differed by HLA locus, highest for DRB1 and lowest for HLA-C.

This clone was seen only once. Its antigen is undetermined. Vbeta (60) and Jbeta (13) primers were used in the PCR. Profiled with immunoSEQ multiplex PCR; TCRdb holds only in-frame clones, not every one. The table has around 94,000 clones, around four fifths seen once. This CDR3 has 16 residues. In germline, CDR1 is MNHEY, CDR2 SVGAGI. The V gene lost 0 bases and the J gene lost 1 base, with 12 bases spanning the gap. The sequence came from a man aged 40-50 years in good health and CMV-seronegative. The V and J genes are TRBV6-5 and TRBJ1-1, with D uncertain. Sequencing input: PBMCs. The CDR3 reads CASSYSTLYENTEAFF. The CDR3 nucleotides are TGTGCCAGCAGTTACTCTACACTATACGAGAACACTGAAGCTTTCTTT.